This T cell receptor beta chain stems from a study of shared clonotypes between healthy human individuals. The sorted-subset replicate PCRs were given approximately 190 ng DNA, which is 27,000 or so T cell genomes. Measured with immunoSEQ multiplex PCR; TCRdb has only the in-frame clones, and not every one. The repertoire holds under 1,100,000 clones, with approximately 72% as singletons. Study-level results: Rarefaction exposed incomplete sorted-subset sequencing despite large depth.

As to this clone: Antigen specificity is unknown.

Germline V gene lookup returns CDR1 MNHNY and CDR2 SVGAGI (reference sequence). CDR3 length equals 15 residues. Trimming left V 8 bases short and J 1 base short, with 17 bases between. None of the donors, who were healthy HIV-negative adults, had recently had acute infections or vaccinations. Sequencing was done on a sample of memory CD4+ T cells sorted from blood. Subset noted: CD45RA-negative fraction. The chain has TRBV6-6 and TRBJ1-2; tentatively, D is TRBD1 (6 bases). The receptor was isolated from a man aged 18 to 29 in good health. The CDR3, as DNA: TGTGCCAGCCGCGGGAAACAGGGAGGTAACTATGGCTACACCTTC. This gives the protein CASRGKQGGNYGYTF.